This T cell receptor beta chain was recovered during a study of CD8 T cells in Susac syndrome. In the study overall: Patients with Susac syndrome were therapy-naive, treated with corticosteroids, or treated with intravenous immunoglobulin alone when blood was collected.

This clonotype showed up just once. RNA, at about 0.5 to 1 ug, was reverse transcribed with random hexamers. TCRdb re-called the immunoSEQ multiplex PCR reads through MiXCR, storing one row per CDR3 protein. The sample has roughly 130,000 distinct CDR3 sequences; 90% to 95% are singletons. CDR1 is SGHNT and CDR2 is YYREEE in the germline V gene (reference sequence). CDR3 length: 14 amino acids. V trimming: 5 bases; J trimming: 3 bases; junction bases outside the gene matches: 4. The genes are TRBV5-4 and TRBJ1-5; 8 positions agree with TRBD1. Material: CD8+ T cells from PBMCs. The TCR was taken from a human donor with Susac syndrome. In nucleotides, the CDR3 is TGTGCCAGCAGTAACAGGGGGACCAATCAGCCCCAGCATTTT. This sequence encodes CASSNRGTNQPQHF.